The 17 T cell receptor beta chains below come from one sample, sequenced in a study of T cell responses to AZD1222 COVID-19 vaccine (dated by TCRdb to the early 2020s). The library was produced with the immunoSEQ multiplex PCR assay. TCRdb limited this immuneACCESS table to in-frame rearrangements with V and J called. A share of clones is missing; checked studies link under half to unresolved V genes, and the rest is unexplained. Within this sample are 90,000 to 100,000 clones, with about 85% of them counted one time only. Of the sample, under 3.5% falls within the top ten clones. The sample's time point label, decoded: baseline before first vaccination. Here the sequenced sample was peripheral blood, taken on day 0 of AZD1222 vaccination. The source of these receptors is an adult in good health.

The CDR3 spells CASSYGGNEQFF. The CDR3, as DNA: TGTGCCAGCAGTTACGGGGGAAATGAGCAGTTCTTC. This chain links TRBV6-5 with TRBJ2-1; the D call may be TRBD1 or TRBD2 (5 bases each). This CDR3 has 12 amino acids. Germline loops: CDR1 MNHEY, CDR2 SVGAGI. The V gene lost 2 bases and the J gene lost 7 bases, with 6 bases spanning the gap.

The J gene is TRBJ2-3, the V gene TRBV25-1; weak D call: TRBD1 (6 bases). This CDR3 is 16 amino acids long. The germline CDR1 and CDR2 sequences are MGHDK and SYGVNS. V was cut by 4 bases and J by 0 bases, with 14 bases left in between. The CDR3: CASSAQQGHSTDTQYF. Written as DNA, the CDR3 is TGTGCCAGCAGTGCCCAACAGGGTCATAGCACAGATACGCAGTATTTT.

The chain uses TRBV2 and TRBJ1-5, with D perhaps matching TRBD1 (6 bases). Trimming took 8 bases from V and 0 from J, leaving 11 bases between them. The length of the CDR3 is 14 residues. Germline CDR1 is SNHLY and CDR2 is FYNNEI. CDR3 DNA sequence: TGTGCCAGCCGAATGGACAGTAGCAATCAGCCCCAGCATTTT. It translates to CASRMDSSNQPQHF.

This chain connects TRBV18 to TRBJ2-2; D is undetermined. The CDR3 contains 12 residues. Trimming left V 3 bases short and J 1 base short, with 0 bases between. In germline, CDR1 is KGHSH, CDR2 LQKENI. The DNA of the CDR3 is TGTGCCAGCTCACCGAACACCGGGGAGCTGTTTTTT. Translation gives CASSPNTGELFF.

CDR3 region: CASSYQTMNTEAFF. CDR3 bases: TGCGCCAGCAGTTATCAGACAATGAACACTGAAGCTTTCTTT. The chain has TRBV10-2 and TRBJ1-1, with D hard to call. Trimming removed 5 bases at V and 0 bases at J, with 10 bases between. The CDR3 runs to 14 residues. CDR1 is WSHSY and CDR2 is SAAADI in the germline V gene.

The chain employs TRBV7-9 and TRBJ1-5; unclear D gene. The CDR3 runs to 14 residues. Germline V gene lookup returns CDR1 SEHNR and CDR2 FQNEAQ (reference sequence). V dropped 1 base and J dropped 2 bases, with 6 bases sitting between them. In DNA form, the CDR3 reads TGTGCCAGCAGCTTAGGGCAGGGCAATCAGCCCCAGCATTTT. This translates into CASSLGQGNQPQHF. The full variable domain, rest sourced from reference TRBV7-9 and TRBJ1-5, is DTGVSQNPRHKITKRGQNVTFRCDPISEHNRLYWYRQTLGQGPEFLTYFQNEAQLEKSRLLSDRFSAERPKGSFSTLEIQRTEQGDSAMYLCASSLGQGNQPQHFGDGTRLSIL.

This rearrangement joins TRBV6-2 or TRBV6-3 to TRBJ2-1; 15 bases line up with TRBD2. J gave up 4 bases and V 2 bases, and 9 bases lay outside the gene matches. CDR3 length: 19 amino acids. Germline V gene data show CDR1 as MNHEY and CDR2 as SVGEGT. CDR3 coding DNA: TGTGCCAGCAGTTACGGCTCCGGACTAGCGGGGGGGAGGTACAATGAGCAGTTCTTC. It translates to CASSYGSGLAGGRYNEQFF.

The chain has TRBV4-3 and TRBJ1-1; D is perhaps TRBD1 (5 bases). V was trimmed by 1 base and J by 4 bases, leaving 16 bases between them. Looked up from germline, CDR1 is LGHNA and CDR2 is YSLEER. The CDR3 is made up of 16 amino acids. Here the CDR3 reads CASSQARGLTGTEAFF. The CDR3 region has the DNA TGCGCCAGCAGCCAAGCTCGGGGCCTTACGGGCACTGAAGCTTTCTTT.

The chain combines TRBV18 with TRBJ1-1, with a weak D call TRBD1 (5 bases). V shed 0 bases and J shed 4 bases, with 6 bases lying between them. The CDR3 runs 13 residues. Germline V gives CDR1 KGHSH, CDR2 LQKENI. The CDR3 DNA reads TGTGCCAGCTCACCACCGGGGGGCACTGAAGCTTTCTTT. It encodes CASSPPGGTEAFF. Full variable domain (outside the CDR3, taken from reference TRBV18 and TRBJ1-1): NAGVMQNPRHLVRRRGQEARLRCSPMKGHSHVYWYRQLPEEGLKFMVYLQKENIIDESGMPKERFSAEFPKEGPSILRIQQVVRGDSAAYFCASSPPGGTEAFFGQGTRLTVV.

This chain connects TRBV7-2 to TRBJ2-2; D uncertain. The CDR3 extends over 14 amino acids. Trimming left V 1 base short and J 5 bases short, with 8 bases between. The V gene's germline CDR1 is SGHTA and CDR2 FQGNSA. The CDR3, as DNA: TGTGCCAGCAGCTTAGTATCGGGTACCGGGGAGCTGTTTTTT. This encodes CASSLVSGTGELFF. Full variable domain (missing parts from reference TRBV7-2 and TRBJ2-2): GAGVSQSPSNKVTEKGKDVELRCDPISGHTALYWYRQSLGQGLEFLIYFQGNSAPDKSGLPSDRFSAERTGGSVSTLTIQRTQQEDSAVYLCASSLVSGTGELFFGEGSRLTVL.

V usage is TRBV6-5 and J usage is TRBJ2-5; D perhaps matches TRBD1 (6 bases). This CDR3 has 11 amino acids. V was cut by 11 bases and J by 5 bases, with 12 bases left in between. In germline, CDR1 is MNHEY, CDR2 SVGAGI. CDR3 in amino acids: CAAARGETQYF. CDR3 coding DNA: TGTGCCGCCGCGAGGGGGGAGACCCAGTACTTC.

V usage is TRBV7-2 and J usage is TRBJ1-1; TRBD1 matches at 7 bases. J was trimmed by 1 base and V by 5 bases; bases with no gene match: 7. Germline CDR1 and CDR2: SGHTA and FQGNSA. CDR3 size: 15 residues. CDR3 amino acids: CASSDQGVPNTEAFF. CDR3 sequence (DNA): TGTGCCAGCAGCGATCAGGGGGTCCCGAACACTGAAGCTTTCTTT.

CDR3 sequence: CASSPDRGGSLVAPLHF. DNA of the CDR3: TGTGCCAGCTCACCGGACAGGGGGGGATCCCTGGTGGCACCCCTCCACTTT. The gene calls are TRBV18 and TRBJ1-6, with 10 bases aligning to TRBD1. Germline V gives CDR1 KGHSH, CDR2 LQKENI. V dropped 3 bases and J dropped 11; count of bases not matched to a gene: 13. CDR3 length: 17 residues.

V and J are TRBV7-2 and TRBJ2-5, with unresolved D. The V gene lost 1 base and the J gene lost 5 bases, with 14 bases spanning the gap. This CDR3 contains 15 residues. Germline V lookup: CDR1 SGHTA, CDR2 FQGNSA. The CDR3 bases are TGTGCCAGCAGCTTAGATTTCGGTCGTCCGGAGACCCAGTACTTC. Translating it yields CASSLDFGRPETQYF.

J is TRBJ2-2 and V is TRBV4-3; no definite D call. The CDR3 spans 13 residues. Trimming stripped 3 bases from V and 5 bases from J, with 7 bases between. The germline CDR1 and CDR2 sequences are LGHNA and YSLEER. The CDR3 protein is CASSQEITGELFF. In nucleotides, the CDR3 is TGCGCCAGCAGCCAGGAGATTACCGGGGAGCTGTTTTTT.

V gene TRBV11-2 combines with J gene TRBJ2-7; 7 nucleotides line up with TRBD1. With 1 base clipped from V and 0 bases from J, the junction kept 6 bases outside the gene matches. CDR1 and CDR2 from the germline V gene are SGHAT and FQNNGV. The CDR3 length is 16 residues. The CDR3: CASSLVAGGHSYEQYF. CDR3 nucleotide sequence: TGTGCCAGCAGCTTAGTTGCAGGGGGACACTCCTACGAGCAGTACTTC.

CDR3 DNA: TGTGCCAGCAGCTTGGATCCGGCTGGAAACACCATATATTTT. Its translation: CASSLDPAGNTIYF. The chain combines TRBV5-6 with TRBJ1-3; D is ambiguous. V shed 0 bases and J shed 2 bases, with 6 bases lying between them. CDR3 size: 14 residues. Germline values: CDR1 SGHDT, CDR2 YYEEEE.